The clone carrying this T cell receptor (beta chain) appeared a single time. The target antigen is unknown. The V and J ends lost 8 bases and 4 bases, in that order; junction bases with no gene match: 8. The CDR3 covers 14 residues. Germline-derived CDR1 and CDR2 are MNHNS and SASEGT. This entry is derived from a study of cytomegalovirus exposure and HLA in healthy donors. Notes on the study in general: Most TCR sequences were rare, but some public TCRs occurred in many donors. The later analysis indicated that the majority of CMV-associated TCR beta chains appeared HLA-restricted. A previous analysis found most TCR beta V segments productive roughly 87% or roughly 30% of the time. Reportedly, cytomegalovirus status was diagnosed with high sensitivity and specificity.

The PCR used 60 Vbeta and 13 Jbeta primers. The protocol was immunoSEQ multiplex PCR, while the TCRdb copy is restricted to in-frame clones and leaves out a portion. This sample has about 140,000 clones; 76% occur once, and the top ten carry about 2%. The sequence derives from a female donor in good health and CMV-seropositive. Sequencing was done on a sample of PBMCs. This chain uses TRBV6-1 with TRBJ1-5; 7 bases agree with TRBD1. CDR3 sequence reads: CASLGDRKNQPQHF. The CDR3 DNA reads TGTGCCAGCCTGGGGGACAGAAAAAATCAGCCCCAGCATTTT.